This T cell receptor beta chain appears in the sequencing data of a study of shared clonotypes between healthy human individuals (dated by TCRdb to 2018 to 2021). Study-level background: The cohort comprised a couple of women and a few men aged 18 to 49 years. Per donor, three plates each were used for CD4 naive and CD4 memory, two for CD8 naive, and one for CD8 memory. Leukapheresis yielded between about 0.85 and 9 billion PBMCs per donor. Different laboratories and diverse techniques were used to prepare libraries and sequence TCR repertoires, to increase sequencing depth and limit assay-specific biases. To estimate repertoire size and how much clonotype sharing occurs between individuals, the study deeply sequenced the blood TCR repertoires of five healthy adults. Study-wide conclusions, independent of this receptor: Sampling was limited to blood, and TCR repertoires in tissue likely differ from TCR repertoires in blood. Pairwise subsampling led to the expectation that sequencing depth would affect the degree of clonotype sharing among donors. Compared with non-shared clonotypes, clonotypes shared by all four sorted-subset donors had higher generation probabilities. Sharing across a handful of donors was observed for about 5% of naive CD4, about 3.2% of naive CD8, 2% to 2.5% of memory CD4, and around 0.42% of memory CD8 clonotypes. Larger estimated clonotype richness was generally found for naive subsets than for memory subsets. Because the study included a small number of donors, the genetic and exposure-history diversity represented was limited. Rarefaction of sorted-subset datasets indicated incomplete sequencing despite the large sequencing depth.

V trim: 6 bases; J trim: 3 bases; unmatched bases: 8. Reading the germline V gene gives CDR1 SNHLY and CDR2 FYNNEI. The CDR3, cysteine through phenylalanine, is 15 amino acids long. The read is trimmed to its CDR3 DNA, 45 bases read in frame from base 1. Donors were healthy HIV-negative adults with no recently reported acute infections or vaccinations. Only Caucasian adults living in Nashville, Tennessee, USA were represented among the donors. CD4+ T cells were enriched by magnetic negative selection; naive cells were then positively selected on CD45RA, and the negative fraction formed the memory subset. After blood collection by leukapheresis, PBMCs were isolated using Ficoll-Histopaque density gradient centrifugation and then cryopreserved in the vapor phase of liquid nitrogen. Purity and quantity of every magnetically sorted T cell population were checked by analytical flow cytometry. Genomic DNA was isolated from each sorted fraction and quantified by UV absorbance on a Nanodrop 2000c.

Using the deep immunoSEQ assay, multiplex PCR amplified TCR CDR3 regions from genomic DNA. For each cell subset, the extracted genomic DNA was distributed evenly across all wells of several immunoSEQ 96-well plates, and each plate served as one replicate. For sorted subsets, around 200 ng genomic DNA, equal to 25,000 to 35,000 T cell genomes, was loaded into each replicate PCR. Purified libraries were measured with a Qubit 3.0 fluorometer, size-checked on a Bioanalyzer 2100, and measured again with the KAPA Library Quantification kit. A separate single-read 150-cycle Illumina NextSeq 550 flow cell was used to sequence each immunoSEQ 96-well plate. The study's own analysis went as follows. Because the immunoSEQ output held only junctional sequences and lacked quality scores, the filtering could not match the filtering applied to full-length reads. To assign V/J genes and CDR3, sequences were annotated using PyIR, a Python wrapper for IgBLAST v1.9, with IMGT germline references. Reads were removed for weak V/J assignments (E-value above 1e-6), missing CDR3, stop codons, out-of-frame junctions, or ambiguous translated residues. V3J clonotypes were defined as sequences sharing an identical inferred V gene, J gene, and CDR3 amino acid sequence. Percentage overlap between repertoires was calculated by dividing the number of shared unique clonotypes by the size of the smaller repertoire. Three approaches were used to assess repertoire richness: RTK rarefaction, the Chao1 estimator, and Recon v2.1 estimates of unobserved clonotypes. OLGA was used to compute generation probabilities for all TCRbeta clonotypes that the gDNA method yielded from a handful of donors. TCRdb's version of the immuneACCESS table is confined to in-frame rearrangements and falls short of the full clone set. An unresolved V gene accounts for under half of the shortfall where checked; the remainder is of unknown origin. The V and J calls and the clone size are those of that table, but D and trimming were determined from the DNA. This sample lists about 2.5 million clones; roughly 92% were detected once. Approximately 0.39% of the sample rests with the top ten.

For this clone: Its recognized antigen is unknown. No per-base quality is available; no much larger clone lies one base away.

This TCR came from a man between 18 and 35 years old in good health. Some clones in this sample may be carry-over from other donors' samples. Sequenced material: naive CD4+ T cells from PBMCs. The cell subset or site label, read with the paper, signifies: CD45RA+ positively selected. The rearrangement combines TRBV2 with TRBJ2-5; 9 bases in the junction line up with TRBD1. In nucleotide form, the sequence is TGTGCCAGCAGGGGGGACAGGGAATCCAAAGAGACCCAGTACTTC. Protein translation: CASRGDRESKETQYF.